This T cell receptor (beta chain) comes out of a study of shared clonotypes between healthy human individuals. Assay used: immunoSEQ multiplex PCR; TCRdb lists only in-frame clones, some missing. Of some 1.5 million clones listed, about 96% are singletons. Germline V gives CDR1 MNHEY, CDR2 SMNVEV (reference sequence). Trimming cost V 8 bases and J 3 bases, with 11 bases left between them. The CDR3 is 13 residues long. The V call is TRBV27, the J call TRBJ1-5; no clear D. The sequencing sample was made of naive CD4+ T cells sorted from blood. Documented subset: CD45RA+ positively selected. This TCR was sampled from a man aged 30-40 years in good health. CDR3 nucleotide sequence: TGTGCCAGCGGAGGGCAGGCCAATCAGCCCCAGCATTTT. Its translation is CASGGQANQPQHF.